This TCR beta chain came from a study of Graves' ophthalmopathy and Graves' hyperthyroidism. The study, taken as a whole, reports: The authors also found most expanded thyroid clonotypes above 0.001 frequency in blood.

Ophthalmopathy donors were characterized by moderate-to-severe activity, CAS of at least 3, NOSPECS of at least 4, and duration under 3 months. Diagnosis was based on clinical symptoms, serum thyroxine, TRAb, thyroid ultrasound and orbital computed tomography. RNA transcripts yielded amplified TCR beta CDR3 regions. RT-PCR was first run with HTBI primers, then multiplex PCR in a second round. TCRdb reprocessed the multiplex PCR reads with MiXCR, giving one entry per CDR3 protein. This sample has 150,000 or so distinct CDR3 sequences, with 35% to 45% found just once. Ten or more counts support this clonotype. Its antigen remains unknown. The sequenced material came from peripheral blood. The sequence was collected from a man under 40 with Graves' ophthalmopathy.

DNA for the CDR3: TGTGCCAGCAGTGAAGCGCGACAGGGATTGAGGGCTTTCTTT. Amino acids: CASSEARQGLRAFF. The chain carries TRBV2 and TRBJ1-1; 7 nucleotides align to TRBD1. With V trimmed by 0 bases and J by 11 bases, 9 bases remained unmatched. Germline CDR1 and CDR2: SNHLY and FYNNEI. This CDR3 region has 14 residues.